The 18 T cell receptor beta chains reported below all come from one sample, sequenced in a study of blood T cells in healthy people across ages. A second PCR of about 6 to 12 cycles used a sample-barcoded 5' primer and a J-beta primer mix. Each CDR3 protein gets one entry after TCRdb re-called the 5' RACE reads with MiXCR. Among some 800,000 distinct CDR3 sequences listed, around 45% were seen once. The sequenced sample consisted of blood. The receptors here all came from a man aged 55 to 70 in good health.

The CDR3 region has the DNA TGTGCCACGACGACAAGTACCTACAATGAGCAGTTCTTC. Its translation is CATTTSTYNEQFF. The chain joins TRBV6-2 or TRBV6-3 to TRBJ2-1; D remains unclear. V was shortened by 10 bases and J by 2 bases, with 12 bases between the two germline ends. CDR1 and CDR2 from the germline V gene are MNHEY and SVGEGT. The CDR3 has 13 residues.

CDR3 amino acids: CASSQDERGRGYTF. The CDR3 DNA is TGCGCCAGCAGCCAAGATGAAAGGGGGCGCGGCTACACCTTC. V is TRBV4-3 and J is TRBJ1-2, with 7 bases identical to TRBD1. The V segment lost 0 bases and the J segment 8 bases; nucleotides outside the gene matches: 6. CDR1 LGHNA and CDR2 YSLEER come from the germline V gene. The CDR3 loop spans 14 amino acids.

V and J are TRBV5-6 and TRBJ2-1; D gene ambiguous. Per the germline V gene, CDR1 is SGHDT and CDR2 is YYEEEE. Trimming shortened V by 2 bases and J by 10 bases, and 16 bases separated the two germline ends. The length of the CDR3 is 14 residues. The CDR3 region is CASSFSGSSYEQFF. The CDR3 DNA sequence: TGTGCCAGCAGCTTTAGTGGTAGCTCCTACGAGCAGTTCTTC.

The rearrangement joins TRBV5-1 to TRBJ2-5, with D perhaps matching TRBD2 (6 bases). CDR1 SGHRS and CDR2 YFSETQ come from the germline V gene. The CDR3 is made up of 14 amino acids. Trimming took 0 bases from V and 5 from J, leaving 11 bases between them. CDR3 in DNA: TGCGCCAGCAGCTTGGAGGCTAGCGTTGAGACCCAGTACTTC. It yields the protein CASSLEASVETQYF.

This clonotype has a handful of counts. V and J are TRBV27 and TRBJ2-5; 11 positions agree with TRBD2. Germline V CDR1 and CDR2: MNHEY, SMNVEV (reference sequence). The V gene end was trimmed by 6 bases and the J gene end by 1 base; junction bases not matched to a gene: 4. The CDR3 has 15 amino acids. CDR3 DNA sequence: TGTGCCAGCAGAAGACTAGCGGGGTCCCAAGAGACCCAGTACTTC. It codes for CASRRLAGSQETQYF.

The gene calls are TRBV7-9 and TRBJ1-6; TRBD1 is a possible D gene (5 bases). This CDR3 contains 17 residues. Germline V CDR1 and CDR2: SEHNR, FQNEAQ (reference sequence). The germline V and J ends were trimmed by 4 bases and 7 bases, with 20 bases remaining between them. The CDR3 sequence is CASSSGLERLVNSPLHF. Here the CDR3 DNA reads TGTGCCAGCAGCTCGGGGCTCGAAAGATTAGTCAATTCACCCCTCCACTTT.

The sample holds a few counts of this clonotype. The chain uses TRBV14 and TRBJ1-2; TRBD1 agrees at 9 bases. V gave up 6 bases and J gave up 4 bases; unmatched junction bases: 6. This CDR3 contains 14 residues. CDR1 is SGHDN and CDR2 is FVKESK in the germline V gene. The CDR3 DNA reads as TGTGCCAGCAGTTCCGGGACAGGGATCTATGGCTACACCTTC. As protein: CASSSGTGIYGYTF.

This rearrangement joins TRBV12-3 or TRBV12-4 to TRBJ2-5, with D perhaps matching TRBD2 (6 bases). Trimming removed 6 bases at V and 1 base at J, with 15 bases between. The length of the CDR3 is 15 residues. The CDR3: CASRRSGGVQETQYF. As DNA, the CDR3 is TGTGCCAGCAGGCGTAGCGGTGGAGTCCAAGAGACCCAGTACTTC.

Here the CDR3 DNA reads TGTGCCAGCGAGGATCCGGGTTCAAGTGTTCAGTACTTC. Its translation: CASEDPGSSVQYF. The V call is TRBV12-3 or TRBV12-4, the J call TRBJ2-4; D not certain. Trimming pared 8 bases from V and 11 bases from J, leaving 19 bases between. The CDR3 consists of 13 residues.

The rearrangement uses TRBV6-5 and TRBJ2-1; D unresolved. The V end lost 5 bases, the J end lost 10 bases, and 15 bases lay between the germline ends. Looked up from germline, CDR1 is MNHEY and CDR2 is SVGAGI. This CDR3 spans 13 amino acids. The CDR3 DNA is TGTGCCAGCAGTGATTTCCCCGGGCAGGAGCAGTTCTTC. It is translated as CASSDFPGQEQFF.

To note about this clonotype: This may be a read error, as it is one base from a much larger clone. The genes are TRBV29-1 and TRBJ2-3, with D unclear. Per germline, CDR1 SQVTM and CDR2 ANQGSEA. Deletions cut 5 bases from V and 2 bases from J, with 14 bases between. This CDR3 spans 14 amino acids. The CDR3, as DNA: TGCAGCGTTAGGTACGGCGGCTCCACAGATACGCAGTATTTT. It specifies CSVRYGGSTDTQYF.

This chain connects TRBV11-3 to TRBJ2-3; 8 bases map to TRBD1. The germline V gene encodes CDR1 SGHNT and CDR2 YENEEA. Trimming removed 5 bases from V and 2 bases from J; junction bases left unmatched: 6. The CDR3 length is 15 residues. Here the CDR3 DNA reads TGTGCCAGCAGCCCTCCGGGACAGGACACAGATACGCAGTATTTT. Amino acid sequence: CASSPPGQDTDTQYF.

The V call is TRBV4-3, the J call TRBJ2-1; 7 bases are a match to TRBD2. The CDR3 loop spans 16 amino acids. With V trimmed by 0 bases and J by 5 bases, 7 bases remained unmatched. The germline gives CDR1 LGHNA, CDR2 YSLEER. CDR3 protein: CASSQEGEGVHNEQFF. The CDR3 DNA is TGCGCCAGCAGCCAAGAGGGGGAGGGCGTTCACAATGAGCAGTTCTTC.

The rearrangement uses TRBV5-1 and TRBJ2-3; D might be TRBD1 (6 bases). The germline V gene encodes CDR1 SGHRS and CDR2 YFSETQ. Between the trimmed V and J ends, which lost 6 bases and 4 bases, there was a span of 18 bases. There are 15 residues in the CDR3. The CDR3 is CASNFVSGASDTQYF. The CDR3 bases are TGCGCCAGCAACTTTGTCTCAGGGGCGTCAGATACGCAGTATTTT. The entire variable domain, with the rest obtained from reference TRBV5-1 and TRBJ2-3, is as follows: KAGVTQTPRYLIKTRGQQVTLSCSPISGHRSVSWYQQTPGQGLQFLFEYFSETQRNKGNFPGRFSGRQFSNSRSEMNVSTLELGDSALYLCASNFVSGASDTQYFGPGTRLTVL.

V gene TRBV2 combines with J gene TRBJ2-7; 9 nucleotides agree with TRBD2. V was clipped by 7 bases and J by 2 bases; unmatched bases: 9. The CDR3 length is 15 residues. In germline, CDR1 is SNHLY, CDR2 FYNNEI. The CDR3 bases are TGTGCCAGCAAACCCTTAGCGGGAGCTCCCTACGAGCAGTACTTC. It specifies CASKPLAGAPYEQYF.

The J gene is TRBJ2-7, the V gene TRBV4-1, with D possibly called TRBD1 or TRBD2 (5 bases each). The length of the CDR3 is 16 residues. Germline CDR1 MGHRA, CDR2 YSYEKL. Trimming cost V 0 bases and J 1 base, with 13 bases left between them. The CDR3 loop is CASSQDVGDGSYEQYF. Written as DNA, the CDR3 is TGCGCCAGCAGCCAAGATGTAGGGGACGGATCCTACGAGCAGTACTTC.

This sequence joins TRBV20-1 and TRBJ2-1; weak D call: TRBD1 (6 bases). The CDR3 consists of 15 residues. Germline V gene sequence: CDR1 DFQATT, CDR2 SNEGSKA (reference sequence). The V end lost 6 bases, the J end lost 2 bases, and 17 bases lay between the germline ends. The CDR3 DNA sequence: TGCAGTGCCCCTCTGTTAGAGGGGGCCTACAATGAGCAGTTCTTC. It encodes CSAPLLEGAYNEQFF.

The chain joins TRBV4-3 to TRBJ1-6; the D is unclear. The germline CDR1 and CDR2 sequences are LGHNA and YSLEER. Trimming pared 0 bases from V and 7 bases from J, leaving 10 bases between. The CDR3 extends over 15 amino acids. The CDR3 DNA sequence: TGCGCCAGCAGCCAAGAGCTGGTTAGGAATTCACCCCTCCACTTT. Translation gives CASSQELVRNSPLHF.